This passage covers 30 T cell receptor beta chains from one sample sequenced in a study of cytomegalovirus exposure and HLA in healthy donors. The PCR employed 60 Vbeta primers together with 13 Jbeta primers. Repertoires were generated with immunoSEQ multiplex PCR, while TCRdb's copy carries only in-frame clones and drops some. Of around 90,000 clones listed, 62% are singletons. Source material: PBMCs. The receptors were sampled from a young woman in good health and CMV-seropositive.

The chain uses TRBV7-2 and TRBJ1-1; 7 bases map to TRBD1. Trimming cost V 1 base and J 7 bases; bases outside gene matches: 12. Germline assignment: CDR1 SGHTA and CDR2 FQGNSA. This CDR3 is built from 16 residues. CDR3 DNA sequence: TGTGCCAGCAGCTTAGGAGGGGGACAGCCCCCCTTTGAAGCTTTCTTT. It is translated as CASSLGGGQPPFEAFF.

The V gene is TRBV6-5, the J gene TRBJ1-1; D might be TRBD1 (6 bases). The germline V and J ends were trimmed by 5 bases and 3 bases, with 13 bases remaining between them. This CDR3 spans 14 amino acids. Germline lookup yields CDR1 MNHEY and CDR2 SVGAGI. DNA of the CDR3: TGTGCCAGCAGTCTACAGGGTCTATACACTGAAGCTTTCTTT. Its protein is CASSLQGLYTEAFF.

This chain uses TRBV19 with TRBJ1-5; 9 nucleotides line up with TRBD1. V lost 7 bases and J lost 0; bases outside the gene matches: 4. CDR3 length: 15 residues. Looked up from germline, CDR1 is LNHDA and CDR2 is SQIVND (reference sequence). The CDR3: CASNGQGISNQPQHF. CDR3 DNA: TGTGCCAGTAACGGACAGGGGATTAGCAATCAGCCCCAGCATTTT.

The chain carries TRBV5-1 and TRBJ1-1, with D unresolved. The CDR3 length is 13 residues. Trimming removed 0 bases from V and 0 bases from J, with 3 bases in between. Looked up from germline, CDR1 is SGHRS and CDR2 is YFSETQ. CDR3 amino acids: CASSLDMNTEAFF. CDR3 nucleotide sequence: TGCGCCAGCAGCTTGGATATGAACACTGAAGCTTTCTTT.

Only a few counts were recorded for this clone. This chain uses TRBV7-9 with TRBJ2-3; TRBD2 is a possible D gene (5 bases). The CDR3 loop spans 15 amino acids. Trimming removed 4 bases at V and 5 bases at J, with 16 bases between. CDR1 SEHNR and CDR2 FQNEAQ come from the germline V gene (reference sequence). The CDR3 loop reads CASSSTAGKKDTQYF. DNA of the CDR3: TGTGCCAGCAGCTCCACCGCCGGGAAAAAAGATACGCAGTATTTT. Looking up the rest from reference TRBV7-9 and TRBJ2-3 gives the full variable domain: DTGVSQNPRHKITKRGQNVTFRCDPISEHNRLYWYRQTLGQGPEFLTYFQNEAQLEKSRLLSDRFSAERPKGSFSTLEIQRTEQGDSAMYLCASSSTAGKKDTQYFGPGTRLTVL.

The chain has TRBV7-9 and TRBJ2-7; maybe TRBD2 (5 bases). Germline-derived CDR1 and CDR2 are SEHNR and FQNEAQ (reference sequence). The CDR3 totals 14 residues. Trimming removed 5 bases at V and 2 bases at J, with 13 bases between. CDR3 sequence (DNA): TGTGCCAGCAGCCAAGGACTTTCCGCCTACGAGCAGTACTTC. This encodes CASSQGLSAYEQYF.

The CDR3: CASSSRQGYGYTF. In nucleotides, the CDR3 is TGTGCCAGCAGTTCCCGACAGGGCTACGGCTACACCTTC. The chain employs TRBV28 and TRBJ1-2, with 7 bases fitting TRBD1. CDR3 size: 13 residues. After removal of 4 bases from V and 8 bases from J, the junction contained 7 bases not matched to a gene. From germline, CDR1 is MDHEN and CDR2 SYDVKM.

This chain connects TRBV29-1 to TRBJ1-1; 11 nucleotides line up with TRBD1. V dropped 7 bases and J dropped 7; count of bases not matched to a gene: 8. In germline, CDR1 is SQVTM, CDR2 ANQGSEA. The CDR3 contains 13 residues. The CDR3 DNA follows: TGCAGCGCCAAGGACAGGGGGCAAAGTGAAGCTTTCTTT. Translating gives CSAKDRGQSEAFF.

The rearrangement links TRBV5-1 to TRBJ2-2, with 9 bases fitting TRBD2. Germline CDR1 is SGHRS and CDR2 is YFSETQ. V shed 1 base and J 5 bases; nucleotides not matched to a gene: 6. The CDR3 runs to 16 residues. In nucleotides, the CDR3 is TGCGCCAGCAGCTTGATTCGGACTAGCGTAACCGGGGAGCTGTTTTTT. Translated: CASSLIRTSVTGELFF.

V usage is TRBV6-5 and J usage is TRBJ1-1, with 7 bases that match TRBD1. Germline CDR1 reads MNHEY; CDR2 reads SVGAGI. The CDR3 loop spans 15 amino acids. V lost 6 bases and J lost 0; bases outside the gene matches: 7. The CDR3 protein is CASSADRSMNTEAFF. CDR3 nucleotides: TGTGCCAGCAGCGCGGACAGGAGCATGAACACTGAAGCTTTCTTT.

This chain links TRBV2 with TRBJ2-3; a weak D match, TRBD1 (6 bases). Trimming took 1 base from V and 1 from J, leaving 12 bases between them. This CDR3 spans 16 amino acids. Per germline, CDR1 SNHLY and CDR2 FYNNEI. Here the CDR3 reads CASSEGAGVGTDTQYF. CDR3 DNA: TGTGCCAGCAGTGAAGGTGCAGGGGTCGGCACAGATACGCAGTATTTT.

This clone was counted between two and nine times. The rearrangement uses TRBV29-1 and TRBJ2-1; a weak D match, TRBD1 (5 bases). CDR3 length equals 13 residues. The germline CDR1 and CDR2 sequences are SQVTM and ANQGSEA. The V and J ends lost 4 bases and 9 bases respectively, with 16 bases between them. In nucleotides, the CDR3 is TGCAGCGTTGGTTACAGGTTGATGGGTGAGCAGTTCTTC. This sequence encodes CSVGYRLMGEQFF.

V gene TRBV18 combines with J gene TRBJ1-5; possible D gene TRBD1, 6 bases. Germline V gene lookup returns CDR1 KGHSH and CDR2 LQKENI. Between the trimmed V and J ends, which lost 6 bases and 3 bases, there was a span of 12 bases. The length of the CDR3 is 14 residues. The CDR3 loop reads CASSKTGNNQPQHF. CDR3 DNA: TGTGCCAGCTCCAAAACAGGGAACAATCAGCCCCAGCATTTT.

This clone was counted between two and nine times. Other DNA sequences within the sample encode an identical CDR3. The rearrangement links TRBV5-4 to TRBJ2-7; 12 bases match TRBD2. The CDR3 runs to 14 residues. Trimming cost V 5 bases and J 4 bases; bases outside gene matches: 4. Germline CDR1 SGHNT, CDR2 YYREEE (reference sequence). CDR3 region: CASSSGLAGYEQYF. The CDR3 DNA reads TGTGCCAGCAGTTCCGGACTAGCGGGGTACGAGCAGTACTTC.

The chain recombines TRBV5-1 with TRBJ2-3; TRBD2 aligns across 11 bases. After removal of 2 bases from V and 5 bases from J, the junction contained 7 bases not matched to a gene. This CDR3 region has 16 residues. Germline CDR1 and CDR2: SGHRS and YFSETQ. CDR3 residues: CASSFQLAGVGDTQYF. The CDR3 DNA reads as TGCGCCAGCAGCTTCCAACTAGCGGGGGTGGGAGATACGCAGTATTTT.

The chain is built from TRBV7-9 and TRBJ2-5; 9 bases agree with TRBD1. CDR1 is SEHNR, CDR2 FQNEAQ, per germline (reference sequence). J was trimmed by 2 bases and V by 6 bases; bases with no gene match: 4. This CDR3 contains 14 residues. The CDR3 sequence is CASRAGTGQETQYF. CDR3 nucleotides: TGTGCCAGCAGGGCCGGGACAGGGCAAGAGACCCAGTACTTC.

The CDR3 region has the DNA TGTGCCAGCAGCTCCCGGGGGAGCTCCTACGAGCAGTACTTC. Protein sequence: CASSSRGSSYEQYF. This chain uses TRBV11-2 with TRBJ2-7, with D possibly being TRBD2 (6 bases). The CDR3 runs to 14 residues. Germline V gene data show CDR1 as SGHAT and CDR2 as FQNNGV. V lost 4 bases and J lost 0, with 10 bases in between.

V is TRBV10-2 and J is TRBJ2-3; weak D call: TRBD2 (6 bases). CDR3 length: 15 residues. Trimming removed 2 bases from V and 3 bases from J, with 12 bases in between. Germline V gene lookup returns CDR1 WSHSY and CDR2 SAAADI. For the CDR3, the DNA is TGCGCCAGCAGTGAGATTGGGGGGTCGACAGATACGCAGTATTTT. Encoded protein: CASSEIGGSTDTQYF.

The CDR3 here is CASSQGGSGQGLIHEQYF. The CDR3 DNA sequence: TGCGCCAGCAGCCAAGGGGGGTCGGGACAGGGGTTGATACACGAGCAGTACTTC. The chain links TRBV4-1 to TRBJ2-7; 10 bases line up with TRBD1. CDR1 is MGHRA and CDR2 is YSYEKL in the germline V gene. V trimming: 1 base; J trimming: 5 bases; junction bases outside the gene matches: 14. There are 18 residues in the CDR3.

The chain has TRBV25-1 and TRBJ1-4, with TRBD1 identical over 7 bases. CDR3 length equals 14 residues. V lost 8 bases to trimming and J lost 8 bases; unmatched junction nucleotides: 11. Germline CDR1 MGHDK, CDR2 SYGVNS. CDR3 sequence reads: CASGSGTAIEKLFF. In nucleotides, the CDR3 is TGTGCCAGCGGATCCGGGACAGCCATAGAAAAACTGTTTTTT.

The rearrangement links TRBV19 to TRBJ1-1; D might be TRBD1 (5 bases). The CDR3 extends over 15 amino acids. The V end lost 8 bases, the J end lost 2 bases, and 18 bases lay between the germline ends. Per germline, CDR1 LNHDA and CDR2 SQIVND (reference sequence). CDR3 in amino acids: CASFDGDSSNTEAFF. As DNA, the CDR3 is TGTGCCAGTTTCGACGGGGACTCCTCTAACACTGAAGCTTTCTTT.

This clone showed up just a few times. The chain's CDR3 is CASSQDALRATEAFF. As DNA, the CDR3 is TGCGCCAGCAGCCAAGACGCCCTCAGGGCCACTGAAGCTTTCTTT. V is TRBV4-3 and J is TRBJ1-1; D may be TRBD1 (5 bases). Germline assignment: CDR1 LGHNA and CDR2 YSLEER. Trimming took 0 bases from V and 4 from J, leaving 12 bases between them. This CDR3 spans 15 amino acids.

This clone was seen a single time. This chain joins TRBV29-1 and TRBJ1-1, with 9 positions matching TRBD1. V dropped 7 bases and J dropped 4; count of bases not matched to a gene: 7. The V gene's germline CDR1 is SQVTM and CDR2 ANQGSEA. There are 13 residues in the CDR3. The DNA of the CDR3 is TGCAGCGCACGAGACAGGGGGATCACTGAAGCTTTCTTT. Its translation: CSARDRGITEAFF.

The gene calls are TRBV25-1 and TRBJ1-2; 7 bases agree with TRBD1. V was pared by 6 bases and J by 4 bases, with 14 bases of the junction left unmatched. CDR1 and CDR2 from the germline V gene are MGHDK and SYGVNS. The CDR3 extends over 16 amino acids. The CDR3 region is CASRWQGEFGGYGYTF. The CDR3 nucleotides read TGTGCCAGCAGGTGGCAGGGGGAGTTTGGTGGCTATGGCTACACCTTC.

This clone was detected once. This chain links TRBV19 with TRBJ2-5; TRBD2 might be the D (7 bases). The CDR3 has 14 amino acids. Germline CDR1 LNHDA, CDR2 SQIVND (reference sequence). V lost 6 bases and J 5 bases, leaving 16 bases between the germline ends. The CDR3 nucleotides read TGTGCCAGTAGCACCCGGGGGGCTTTGGAGACCCAGTACTTC. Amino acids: CASSTRGALETQYF.

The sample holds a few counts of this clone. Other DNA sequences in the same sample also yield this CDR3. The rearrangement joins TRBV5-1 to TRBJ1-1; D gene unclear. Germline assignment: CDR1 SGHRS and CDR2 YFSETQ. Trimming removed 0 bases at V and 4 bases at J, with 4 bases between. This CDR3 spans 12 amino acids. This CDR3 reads CASSLVATEAFF. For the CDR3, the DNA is TGCGCCAGCAGCTTGGTGGCCACTGAAGCTTTCTTT.

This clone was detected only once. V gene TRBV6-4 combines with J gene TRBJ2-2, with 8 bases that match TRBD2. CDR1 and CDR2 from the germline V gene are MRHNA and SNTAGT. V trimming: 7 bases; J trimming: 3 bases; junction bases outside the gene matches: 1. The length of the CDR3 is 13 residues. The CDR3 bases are TGTGCCAGCAATAGCGGGGACACCGGGGAGCTGTTTTTT. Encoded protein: CASNSGDTGELFF.

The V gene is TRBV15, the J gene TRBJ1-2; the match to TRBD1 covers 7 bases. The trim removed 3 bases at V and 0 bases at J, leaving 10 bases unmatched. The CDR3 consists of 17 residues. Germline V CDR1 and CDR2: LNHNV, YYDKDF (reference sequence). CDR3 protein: CATSRGGAGGANYGYTF. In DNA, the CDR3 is TGTGCCACCAGCAGGGGGGGTGCAGGGGGAGCTAACTATGGCTACACCTTC. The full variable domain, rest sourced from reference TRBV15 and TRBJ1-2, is DAMVIQNPRYQVTQFGKPVTLSCSQTLNHNVMYWYQQKSSQAPKLLFHYYDKDFNNEADTPDNFQSRRPNTSFCFLDIRSPGLGDTAMYLCATSRGGAGGANYGYTFGSGTRLTVV.

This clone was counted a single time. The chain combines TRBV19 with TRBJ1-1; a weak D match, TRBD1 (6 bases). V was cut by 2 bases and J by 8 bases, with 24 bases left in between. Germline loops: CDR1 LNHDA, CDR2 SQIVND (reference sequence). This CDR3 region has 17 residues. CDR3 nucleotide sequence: TGTGCCAGTAGTATACCCAGCGACAGGCTACAGACAAAGGAAGCTTTCTTT. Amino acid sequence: CASSIPSDRLQTKEAFF.

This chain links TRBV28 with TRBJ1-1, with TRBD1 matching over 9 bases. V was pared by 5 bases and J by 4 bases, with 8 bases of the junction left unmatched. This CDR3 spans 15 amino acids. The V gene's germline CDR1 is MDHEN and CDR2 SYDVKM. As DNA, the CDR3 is TGTGCCAGCAGTCTCAGCCGACAGGGGGGCACTGAAGCTTTCTTT. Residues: CASSLSRQGGTEAFF.